This T cell receptor beta chain comes out of a study of blood T cell repertoires in COVID-19. Source study methods: Amplification with reference gene primers provided the estimates of nucleated cell counts. Sequenced by immunoSEQ multiplex PCR; TCRdb stores in-frame clones only, minus some. V and J calls and clone size are given by that table; D and trimming were obtained from the DNA. Of about 670,000 clones listed, 75% to 90% are singletons. There are 14 residues in the CDR3. V lost 5 bases to trimming and J lost 6 bases; unmatched junction nucleotides: 7. Looked up from germline, CDR1 is SGHDT and CDR2 is YYEEEE.

The chain joins TRBV5-6 to TRBJ2-7, with 11 bases identical to TRBD2. The specimen was peripheral blood. The sequence derives from a woman under 30 with acute or convalescent COVID-19. The CDR3 sequence: CASSYPGTSGEQYF. The DNA of the CDR3 is TGTGCCAGCAGTTACCCCGGGACTAGCGGCGAGCAGTACTTC.